The clone carrying this T cell receptor (beta chain) was found a few times. Its antigen remains unknown. The germline and genes are mouse ones. The read ends 4 residues early relative to the CDR3; the germline J gene fills the gap. This sample was included in a study of CD8+ T cells in alopecia areata. Study findings and constraints: In patients, TCRs were shared less clearly than in mice, and HLA may possibly be involved.

RNA was extracted and reverse transcribed into cDNA as the sequencing template. Some clones are missing from TCRdb's copy, which holds only in-frame ones; the method was immunoSEQ multiplex PCR. Altogether under 350,000 clones were found in the sample, and no singletons occur. The germline gives CDR1 NNHDY, CDR2 SYVADS. J was trimmed by 0 bases and V by 2 bases; bases with no gene match: 3. There are 15 residues in the CDR3. Sorting used CD4, CD8alpha, NKG2D, NKG2ACE and other markers on pooled cutaneous lymph node cells. Sequencing used CD4+ T cells sorted from a lymph node. The chain carries TRBV13-3 and TRBJ2-3; 7 bases are shared with TRBD2. The clonotype was recovered from a C3H/HeJ mouse with alopecia areata. MHC haplotype here: H2-k. The CDR3 sequence: CASSEMGGSAETLYF. The DNA read from the CDR3 is TGTGCCAGCAGTGAAATGGGGGGTAGTGCAGAA.